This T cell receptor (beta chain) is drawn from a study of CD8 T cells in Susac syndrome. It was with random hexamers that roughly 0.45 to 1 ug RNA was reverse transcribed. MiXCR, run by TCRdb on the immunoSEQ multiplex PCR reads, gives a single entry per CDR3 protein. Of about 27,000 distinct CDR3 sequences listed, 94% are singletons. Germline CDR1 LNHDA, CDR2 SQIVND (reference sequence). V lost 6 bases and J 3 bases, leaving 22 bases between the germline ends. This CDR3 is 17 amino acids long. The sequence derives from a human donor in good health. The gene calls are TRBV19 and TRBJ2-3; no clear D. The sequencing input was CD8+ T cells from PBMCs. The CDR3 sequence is CASRADNDLAWTDTQYF. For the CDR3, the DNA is TGTGCCAGTAGAGCCGATAACGACCTGGCTTGGACAGATACGCAGTATTTT.